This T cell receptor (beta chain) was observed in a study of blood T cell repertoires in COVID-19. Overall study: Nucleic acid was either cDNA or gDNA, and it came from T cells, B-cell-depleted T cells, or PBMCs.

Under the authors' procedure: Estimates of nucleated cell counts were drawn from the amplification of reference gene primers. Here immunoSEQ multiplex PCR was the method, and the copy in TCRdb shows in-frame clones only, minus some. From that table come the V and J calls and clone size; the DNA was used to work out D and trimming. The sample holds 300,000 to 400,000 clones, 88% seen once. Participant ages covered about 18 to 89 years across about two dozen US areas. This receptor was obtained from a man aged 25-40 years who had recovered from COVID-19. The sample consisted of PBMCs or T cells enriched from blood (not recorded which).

The CDR3 loop reads CASSMREYQPQHF. CDR3 nucleotide sequence: TGTGCCAGCAGTATGAGGGAGTATCAGCCCCAGCATTTT. This sequence joins TRBV12-3 or TRBV12-4 and TRBJ1-5; no clear D. The germline V and J ends were trimmed by 5 bases and 5 bases, with 10 bases remaining between them. This CDR3 has 13 residues.